Below, 4 T cell receptor beta chains from the same sample are listed, as sequenced in a study of CXCR3-negative and CXCR3-positive naive CD8 T cells. It was by 5' RACE with UMI labels that the TRB cDNA libraries were prepared. TCRdb re-analyzed the 5' RACE reads; it lists each CDR3 protein once, without DNA. There are 100,000 to 150,000 distinct CDR3 sequences in the sample, with around 0.5% held by the top ten. The source material was naive CXCR3- CD8+ T cells from blood. The subset denotes: CD45RO-CCR7+CD27+CD95- naive CD8+ T cells lacking CXCR3 (TNR3-). The receptor set was obtained from a human donor in good health. Some clones in this sample may be carry-over from other donors' samples.

This chain connects TRBV10-3 to TRBJ2-7. The CDR3 loop spans 14 amino acids. CDR1 is ENHRY, CDR2 SYGVKD, per germline. The CDR3: CAISESGKSYEQYF.

The chain is built from TRBV29-1 and TRBJ2-3; TCRdb names TRBD2, which stays unverified in the absence of DNA. CDR1 is SQVTM and CDR2 is ANQGSEA in the germline V gene. This CDR3 has 16 amino acids. The CDR3: CSVRLWEDPSTDTQYF.

This chain joins TRBV20-1 and TRBJ1-1; the TCRdb call, TRBD1, lacks DNA for checking. Looked up from germline, CDR1 is DFQATT and CDR2 is SNEGSKA (reference sequence). The CDR3 is 12 amino acids. The CDR3 sequence is CSATQGASEAFF.

The chain carries TRBV9 and TRBJ2-1; TCRdb's D gene call, TRBD1, goes unchecked for lack of DNA. Germline assignment: CDR1 SGDLS and CDR2 YYNGEE. This CDR3 is 15 amino acids long. This CDR3 reads CASSVAGQGNNEQFF.